The clone carrying this T cell receptor (beta chain) was seen a single time. The DNA is omitted, as the CDR3 cannot be located on it reliably, and the CDR3 follows TCRdb's listing. According to the study, genomic DNA was the template for TCR beta VDJ and CDR3 profiling. TCRdb analysed the reads with MiXCR anew, one entry per CDR3 protein. The sample includes hundreds of thousands of distinct CDR3 sequences, approximately 70% seen only once; the top ten take 4%. This entry belongs to a study of CD8+CD57+ T cells in acquired aplastic anemia. Study overall: Across the sorted CD4+ and CD8+ cells, DNA amounts averaged approximately 3.1 ug.

The clonotype originates from a human donor in good health, serving as a control. Sequencing was carried out using sorted CD4+, CD8+, or CD8+CD57+ T cells (not recorded which) from PBMCs.

CDR3 sequence reads: CASSRKVGQGSEEYF. The chain uses TRBV7-8 and TRBJ2-7; TRBD1 reflects the table's D call only, with no check against the DNA. Inclusive of both ends, the CDR3 amounts to 15 amino acids. Looked up from germline, CDR1 is SGHVS and CDR2 is FQNEAQ.